This T cell receptor (beta chain) was retrieved from a study of read filtering for tumor transcriptome and immune sequencing. Study context: 8 or 9 patients were R-ISS I, approximately 15 were R-ISS II, roughly 7 were R-ISS III. Per sample, TCR-region reads ranged about 4 to 11 million by IR-seq, about 75 to 1,300 by RNA-seq.

This clonotype was seen more than once but under ten times. The junction does not match germline at one end; this may be a read error. Germline lookup yields CDR1 SGHVS and CDR2 FNYEAQ. This CDR3 is built from 13 residues. From approximately 400 ng of RNA, a library with molecular barcoded alpha/delta and beta/gamma adaptors was made. From the reads, TCRdb called clonotypes with MiXCR, one entry per CDR3 protein. This sample yields over 25,000 distinct CDR3 sequences, of which about 15% are seen a single time; 35% to 50% belongs to the top ten. The chain joins TRBV7-6 to TRBJ2-7; 14 bases are shared with TRBD2. The receptor's source is a donor at least 40 years old with multiple myeloma. Sequencing was performed on a population of CD138-negative cells sorted from bone marrow. CDR3 residues: CASSVLGTSGGNF. As DNA, the CDR3 is TGTGCCAGCAGCGTCCTAGGGACTAGCGGGGGAAACTTC.